Each of the 4 T cell receptor beta chains below was sequenced from the same sample in a study of T cell responses to AZD1222 COVID-19 vaccine. The assay was immunoSEQ multiplex PCR, and TCRdb's table has in-frame clones only and misses some. This sample has around 160,000 clones, with 80% to 90% found just once. The material sequenced was peripheral blood, taken on day 0 of AZD1222 vaccination. These receptors all come from an adult in good health.

J is TRBJ2-1 and V is TRBV6-1; the match to TRBD2 covers 9 bases. The germline V gene encodes CDR1 MNHNS and CDR2 SASEGT. This CDR3 is 16 amino acids long. J lost 4 bases, V lost 1 base, and 5 bases had no gene match. The CDR3 DNA is TGTGCCAGCAGTGAAGGGCTAGCGGGGTGGTACAATGAGCAGTTCTTC. The encoded protein is CASSEGLAGWYNEQFF.

The rearrangement joins TRBV28 to TRBJ2-7, with unresolved D. The CDR3 has 12 amino acids. The germline V gene encodes CDR1 MDHEN and CDR2 SYDVKM. Trimming removed 2 bases from V and 7 bases from J, with 9 bases in between. The CDR3 nucleotides read TGTGCCAGCAGTTTAGCAGTAGGGGAGCAGTACTTC. This translates into CASSLAVGEQYF.

The chain combines TRBV5-5 with TRBJ1-2, with unresolved D. Germline V gene lookup returns CDR1 SGHKS and CDR2 YYEKEE (reference sequence). The CDR3 extends over 13 amino acids. Trimming cost V 2 bases and J 2 bases, with 7 bases left between them. The CDR3 bases are TGTGCCAGCAGCTTCGGGAGCAACTATGGCTACACCTTC. This codes for CASSFGSNYGYTF.

The chain has TRBV9 and TRBJ2-5; no reliable D call. The germline V and J ends were trimmed by 0 bases and 3 bases, with 6 bases remaining between them. CDR3 length: 13 residues. The germline V gene encodes CDR1 SGDLS and CDR2 YYNGEE. CDR3 residues: CASSVGAEETQYF. The CDR3 DNA is TGTGCCAGCAGCGTAGGAGCCGAAGAGACCCAGTACTTC.